This T cell receptor beta chain was profiled in a study of T cell changes during pregnancy in multiple sclerosis. Produced via immunoSEQ multiplex PCR; TCRdb's table is partial and in-frame only. The sample consists of about 80,000 clones, roughly nine tenths of them appearing once. The V end lost 5 bases, the J end lost 0 bases, and 13 bases lay between the germline ends. Per germline, CDR1 SGHVS and CDR2 FQNEAQ. The CDR3 spans 15 residues. The input for sequencing was peripheral blood, taken before pregnancy. V is TRBV7-8 and J is TRBJ1-1; D ambiguous. The sequence was collected from a female donor with multiple sclerosis, enrolled in a pregnancy study. This chain's CDR3 is CASSPNRPVNTEAFF. In nucleotides, the CDR3 is TGTGCCAGCAGCCCCAACCGTCCGGTGAACACTGAAGCTTTCTTT.